Following are 22 T cell receptor beta chains from one sample sequenced in a study of STAT5B mutations in CD4+ large granular lymphocyte leukemia. Assay used: immunoSEQ multiplex PCR; TCRdb lists only in-frame clones, some missing. The sample yields approximately 35,000 clones, approximately 67% seen once. The sample taken for sequencing was CD4+ T cells from blood buffy coats. These receptors came from a human donor in good health.

The rearrangement joins TRBV7-9 to TRBJ2-7, with D possibly matching TRBD1 (6 bases). CDR1 SEHNR and CDR2 FQNEAQ come from the germline V gene (reference sequence). Trimming cost V 5 bases and J 2 bases, with 13 bases left between them. This CDR3 comprises 14 residues. In nucleotides, the CDR3 is TGTGCCAGCAGCCCTGACAGGCGCCCCTACGAGCAGTACTTC. Its protein product is CASSPDRRPYEQYF.

The chain carries TRBV11-2 and TRBJ1-4; possibly TRBD1 for D (6 bases). Between the trimmed V and J ends, which lost 1 base and 5 bases, there was a span of 14 bases. The germline CDR1 and CDR2 sequences are SGHAT and FQNNGV. The CDR3 is 16 residues long. As DNA, the CDR3 is TGTGCCAGCAGCTTAGCACAGGGCCTACCAAATGAAAAACTGTTTTTT. Protein: CASSLAQGLPNEKLFF.

This chain connects TRBV29-1 to TRBJ2-1, with D possibly TRBD1 on 6 matching bases. The CDR3 is 14 amino acids. The germline CDR1 and CDR2 sequences are SQVTM and ANQGSEA. Trimming cost V 6 bases and J 0 bases, with 12 bases left between them. CDR3 loop: CSVTGMSSYNEQFF. The DNA of the CDR3 is TGCAGCGTCACAGGGATGAGCTCCTACAATGAGCAGTTCTTC.

This clone came up a few times. This sequence joins TRBV19 and TRBJ1-3, with D perhaps matching TRBD1 (6 bases). V lost 8 bases and J lost 0, with 8 bases in between. The CDR3 length is 13 residues. Germline CDR1 reads LNHDA; CDR2 reads SQIVND (reference sequence). CDR3 protein: CASRGRSGNTIYF. The CDR3 coding sequence is TGTGCCAGTCGGGGGCGCTCTGGAAACACCATATATTTT. Full variable domain (rest looked up from reference TRBV19 and TRBJ1-3): DGGITQSPKYLFRKEGQNVTLSCEQNLNHDAMYWYRQDPGQGLRLIYYSQIVNDFQKGDIAEGYSVSREKKESFPLTVTSAQKNPTAFYLCASRGRSGNTIYFGEGSWLTVV.

This chain connects TRBV18 to TRBJ2-7; possibly TRBD1 for D (6 bases). The V end lost 3 bases, the J end lost 3 bases, and 6 bases lay between the germline ends. Looked up from germline, CDR1 is KGHSH and CDR2 is LQKENI. The CDR3 is 12 residues long. The CDR3 region has the DNA TGTGCCAGCTCACCGGACAGCTACGAGCAGTACTTC. Encoded protein: CASSPDSYEQYF. The full variable domain, completed using reference TRBV18 and TRBJ2-7, is NAGVMQNPRHLVRRRGQEARLRCSPMKGHSHVYWYRQLPEEGLKFMVYLQKENIIDESGMPKERFSAEFPKEGPSILRIQQVVRGDSAAYFCASSPDSYEQYFGPGTRLTVT.

The chain employs TRBV7-3 and TRBJ2-2; perhaps TRBD1 as D (6 bases). V dropped 5 bases and J dropped 1 base, with 14 bases sitting between them. The CDR3 extends over 16 amino acids. The germline gives CDR1 SGHTA, CDR2 FQGTGA. CDR3 region: CASSPRGTLNTGELFF. The CDR3 DNA is TGTGCCAGCAGCCCAAGGGGGACATTGAACACCGGGGAGCTGTTTTTT.

The V call is TRBV11-3, the J call TRBJ2-7, with TRBD1 matching 9 bases. Germline V CDR1 and CDR2: SGHNT, YENEEA. J lost 4 bases, V lost 5 bases, and 3 bases had no gene match. CDR3 length equals 13 residues. The CDR3 loop reads CASSGQGKYEQYF. CDR3 sequence (DNA): TGTGCCAGCAGCGGACAGGGGAAGTACGAGCAGTACTTC.

V and J are TRBV19 and TRBJ1-5; 7 bases match TRBD1. The CDR3 sequence is 14 residues long. Germline CDR1 LNHDA, CDR2 SQIVND (reference sequence). With V trimmed by 8 bases and J by 2 bases, 6 bases remained unmatched. Here the CDR3 reads CASQVGGGNQPQHF. The CDR3 DNA reads as TGTGCCAGTCAAGTAGGGGGCGGCAATCAGCCCCAGCATTTT.

V usage is TRBV11-2 and J usage is TRBJ1-3; the D gene is possibly TRBD1 (5 bases). There are 15 residues in the CDR3. V was pared by 4 bases and J by 3 bases, with 13 bases between. Germline V gene data show CDR1 as SGHAT and CDR2 as FQNNGV. The CDR3 sequence: CASSSSGGNGNTIYF. The CDR3 DNA reads TGTGCCAGCAGCTCGTCGGGGGGTAATGGAAACACCATATATTTT.

J is TRBJ2-1 and V is TRBV20-1; no firm D call. The germline V gene has CDR1 DFQATT and CDR2 SNEGSKA (reference sequence). This CDR3 spans 10 amino acids. V was trimmed by 5 bases and J by 6 bases, leaving 5 bases between them. The CDR3 DNA is TGCAGTGCTTCATTCAATGAGCAGTTCTTC. Its protein is CSASFNEQFF.

The chain carries TRBV7-9 and TRBJ2-7, with 8 bases identical to TRBD1. Germline loops: CDR1 SEHNR, CDR2 FQNEAQ (reference sequence). The CDR3 spans 15 residues. The ends lost 5 bases at V and 3 bases at J; junction bases unmatched: 9. The CDR3 DNA sequence: TGTGCCAGCAGCGACCCCGGACAGGGATTCTACGAGCAGTACTTC. Residues: CASSDPGQGFYEQYF.

The V and J genes are TRBV5-1 and TRBJ2-7; tentatively, D is TRBD2 (6 bases). Germline CDR1 and CDR2: SGHRS and YFSETQ. V was shortened by 2 bases and J by 5 bases, with 11 bases between the two germline ends. This CDR3 contains 13 residues. In nucleotides, the CDR3 is TGCGCCAGCAGCTTCGGGGGTTGGGACGAGCAGTACTTC. Protein: CASSFGGWDEQYF.

V is TRBV6-4 and J is TRBJ2-3, with D possibly matching TRBD2 (5 bases). The CDR3 extends over 15 amino acids. V gave up 6 bases and J gave up 2 bases, with 15 bases separating them. Germline values: CDR1 MRHNA, CDR2 SNTAGT. CDR3 sequence reads: CASSPGLGDTDTQYF. The CDR3 DNA reads TGTGCCAGCAGCCCTGGGTTGGGAGACACAGATACGCAGTATTTT.

The rearrangement joins TRBV5-1 to TRBJ1-4; 12 nucleotides agree with TRBD1. From germline, CDR1 is SGHRS and CDR2 YFSETQ. After removal of 3 bases from V and 4 bases from J, the junction contained 7 bases not matched to a gene. The CDR3 is made up of 17 amino acids. CDR3 amino acids: CASSWGQGALSNEKLFF. Written as DNA, the CDR3 is TGCGCCAGCAGCTGGGGACAGGGGGCCTTAAGTAATGAAAAACTGTTTTTT.

This clone was found once. In DNA form, the CDR3 reads TGTGCCATTCGACAGGGTGAGGCAGATACGCAGTATTTT. This gives the protein CAIRQGEADTQYF. V and J are TRBV10-3 and TRBJ2-3, with 7 positions matching TRBD1. From germline, CDR1 is ENHRY and CDR2 SYGVKD. V was clipped by 9 bases and J by 4 bases; unmatched bases: 7. CDR3 length: 13 amino acids.

The chain is built from TRBV11-2 and TRBJ1-2, with no clear D. Trimming took off 5 bases at V and 4 bases at J, with 14 bases between the two ends. The CDR3 has 14 residues. Germline V gene data show CDR1 as SGHAT and CDR2 as FQNNGV. The CDR3 DNA follows: TGTGCCAGCAGCCCGCCCCAGAGACTCTATGGCTACACCTTC. Translation: CASSPPQRLYGYTF.

The chain's CDR3 is CASSIDRGMDGYTF. The CDR3 DNA is TGTGCCAGTAGTATAGATCGGGGAATGGATGGCTACACCTTC. The chain is built from TRBV19 and TRBJ1-2, with D hard to call. The CDR3 totals 14 residues. V lost 0 bases and J 6 bases, leaving 11 bases between the germline ends. Germline values: CDR1 LNHDA, CDR2 SQIVND (reference sequence).

This clone has a handful of counts. The chain carries TRBV19 and TRBJ1-2; D is uncertain. The CDR3 extends over 13 amino acids. From germline, CDR1 is LNHDA and CDR2 SQIVND (reference sequence). V was cut by 3 bases and J by 4 bases, with 9 bases left in between. The CDR3 is CASSIGRGYGYTF. For the CDR3, the DNA is TGTGCCAGTAGTATCGGCCGGGGCTATGGCTACACCTTC.

CDR3 DNA: TGTGCCAGCAGCGTACTCCCTGCGGCAGGGGAGCTGTTTTTT. Translated, it gives CASSVLPAAGELFF. V and J are TRBV9 and TRBJ2-2; D ambiguous. Trimming left V 1 base short and J 8 bases short, with 12 bases between. In germline, CDR1 is SGDLS, CDR2 YYNGEE. This CDR3 is 14 amino acids long.

Here the CDR3 DNA reads TGTGCCAGCAGCGCCGGGACAGCGAACACCGGGGAGCTGTTTTTT. Protein product: CASSAGTANTGELFF. The chain combines TRBV5-4 with TRBJ2-2; 7 nucleotides align to TRBD1. The trim removed 4 bases at V and 0 bases at J, leaving 3 bases unmatched. The germline CDR1 and CDR2 sequences are SGHNT and YYREEE (reference sequence). The CDR3 spans 15 residues.

This clone showed up just once. V usage is TRBV18 and J usage is TRBJ1-6; TRBD1 aligns across 9 bases. This CDR3 is built from 15 residues. The V gene end was trimmed by 3 bases and the J gene end by 10 bases; junction bases not matched to a gene: 7. Germline assignment: CDR1 KGHSH and CDR2 LQKENI. This CDR3 is CASSPWTGDNSPLHF. Here the CDR3 DNA reads TGTGCCAGCTCACCCTGGACAGGGGACAACTCACCCCTCCACTTT.

This sequence joins TRBV7-6 and TRBJ1-3; D is uncertain. The CDR3 runs to 15 residues. Trimming left V 5 bases short and J 1 base short, with 12 bases between. Germline V gives CDR1 SGHVS, CDR2 FNYEAQ. CDR3 nucleotide sequence: TGTGCCAGCAGCCACAAAGACTTATCTGGAAACACCATATATTTT. As protein: CASSHKDLSGNTIYF.